This is a list of T cell receptor beta chains from one sample in a study of CD8 T cells in ankylosing spondylitis. From the 5' RACE reads, TCRdb called clonotypes with MiXCR, one entry per CDR3 protein. This sample has about 440,000 distinct CDR3 sequences, with more than 15% found just once. Material for sequencing was blood, either unsorted or a sorted T cell fraction (not recorded which). Receptors were obtained from a male donor with ankylosing spondylitis. Each CDR3 is given with its conserved first and last residue. Each record gives: J gene, D gene, V gene, clone size, CDR3 protein, CDR3 DNA. The D gene is left open where the match is weak. For some rows the clone size is stated as once, few or many, or as a class when expanded; others skip it.

j_call: TRBJ2-5
d_call: .
v_call: TRBV5-1
clone_size: few
cdr3_aa: CASSLGLRRGETQYF
cdr3_nt: TGCGCCAGCAGCTTGGGACTACGGCGGGGAGAGACCCAGTACTTC

j_call: TRBJ2-1
d_call: .
v_call: TRBV5-1
clone_size: few
cdr3_aa: CASSLFGEPYNEQFF
cdr3_nt: TGCGCCAGCAGCTTGTTTGGGGAACCCTACAATGAGCAGTTCTTC

j_call: TRBJ1-1
d_call: TRBD1
v_call: TRBV5-6
clone_size: few
cdr3_aa: CASSYPRGPRNTEAFF
cdr3_nt: TGTGCCAGCAGCTATCCCAGGGGGCCCCGTAACACTGAAGCTTTCTTT

j_call: TRBJ2-3
d_call: TRBD2
v_call: TRBV7-2
clone_size: few
cdr3_aa: CASSFLGRAGTDTQYF
cdr3_nt: TGTGCCAGCAGCTTTCTCGGGAGGGCCGGCACAGATACGCAGTATTTT

j_call: TRBJ1-2
d_call: .
v_call: TRBV7-2
clone_size: .
cdr3_aa: CASSSRGEVYGYTF
cdr3_nt: TGTGCCAGCAGCTCCAGGGGCGAGGTCTATGGCTACACCTTC

j_call: TRBJ2-5
d_call: .
v_call: TRBV15
clone_size: few
cdr3_aa: CATSRIGGETQYF
cdr3_nt: TGTGCCACCAGCAGGATTGGGGGAGAGACCCAGTACTTC

j_call: TRBJ2-3
d_call: TRBD2
v_call: TRBV3-1
clone_size: .
cdr3_aa: CASSQEVKRGLTDTQYF
cdr3_nt: TGTGCCAGCAGCCAAGAAGTCAAGCGGGGGCTCACAGATACGCAGTATTTT

j_call: TRBJ2-7
d_call: .
v_call: TRBV16
clone_size: once
cdr3_aa: CASSQFGYGGEQYF
cdr3_nt: TGTGCCAGCAGCCAATTCGGGTACGGGGGAGAGCAGTACTTC

j_call: TRBJ1-6
d_call: TRBD1
v_call: TRBV27
clone_size: .
cdr3_aa: CASSLYRGEVTSPLHF
cdr3_nt: TGTGCCAGCAGTTTGTACAGGGGCGAGGTAACTTCACCCCTCCACTTT

j_call: TRBJ1-6
d_call: .
v_call: TRBV20-1
clone_size: .
cdr3_aa: CSARDLDRGLYSPLHF
cdr3_nt: TGCAGTGCTAGAGATTTGGATCGGGGGCTATATTCACCCCTCCACTTT

j_call: TRBJ2-1
d_call: TRBD2
v_call: TRBV29-1
clone_size: few
cdr3_aa: CSVEGSLAEIYNEQFF
cdr3_nt: TGCAGCGTTGAGGGCAGCCTAGCGGAAATTTACAATGAGCAGTTCTTC

j_call: TRBJ1-2
d_call: TRBD1
v_call: TRBV6-2/TRBV6-3
clone_size: .
cdr3_aa: CASTPKDRSDYGYTF
cdr3_nt: TGTGCCAGCACCCCCAAGGACAGGAGCGACTATGGCTACACCTTC

j_call: TRBJ1-1
d_call: .
v_call: TRBV6-5
clone_size: .
cdr3_aa: CASSNRITEAFF
cdr3_nt: TGTGCCAGCAGCAACAGGATCACTGAAGCTTTCTTT

j_call: TRBJ1-6
d_call: .
v_call: TRBV7-2
clone_size: .
cdr3_aa: CASSTLWDGNSPLHF
cdr3_nt: TGTGCCAGCAGCACGTTATGGGACGGAAATTCACCCCTCCACTTT

j_call: TRBJ2-7
d_call: TRBD2
v_call: TRBV7-8
clone_size: many
cdr3_aa: CASSLGGLAYEQYF
cdr3_nt: TGTGCCAGCAGCTTGGGAGGGTTGGCCTACGAGCAGTACTTC

j_call: TRBJ2-1
d_call: .
v_call: TRBV6-2/TRBV6-3
clone_size: few
cdr3_aa: CASSLLPPVLGFNEQFF
cdr3_nt: TGTGCCAGCAGTCTTCTCCCGCCCGTTCTGGGCTTCAATGAGCAGTTCTTC

j_call: TRBJ2-2
d_call: .
v_call: TRBV6-2/TRBV6-3
clone_size: .
cdr3_aa: CASSYDPQYTGELFF
cdr3_nt: TGTGCCAGCAGTTACGACCCTCAGTACACCGGGGAGCTGTTTTTT

j_call: TRBJ2-3
d_call: .
v_call: TRBV20-1
clone_size: .
cdr3_aa: CSARVFASADTQYF
cdr3_nt: TGCAGTGCTAGAGTGTTTGCGTCGGCAGATACGCAGTATTTT

j_call: TRBJ2-2
d_call: TRBD1
v_call: TRBV5-1
clone_size: many
cdr3_aa: CASSFGQANTGELFF
cdr3_nt: TGTGCCAGCAGCTTCGGACAGGCCAACACCGGGGAGCTGTTTTTT

j_call: TRBJ2-1
d_call: .
v_call: TRBV4-2
clone_size: .
cdr3_aa: CASSQEALTPQFF
cdr3_nt: TGTGCCAGCAGCCAAGAAGCCTTGACCCCCCAGTTCTTC

j_call: TRBJ2-4
d_call: TRBD2
v_call: TRBV5-5
clone_size: few
cdr3_aa: CASSLFAGENIQYF
cdr3_nt: TGTGCCAGCAGCTTGTTTGCGGGGGAAAACATTCAGTACTTC

j_call: TRBJ2-5
d_call: TRBD1
v_call: TRBV5-1
clone_size: .
cdr3_aa: CASRKTGLYQETQYF
cdr3_nt: TGCGCCAGCAGGAAGACAGGGCTCTACCAAGAGACCCAGTACTTC

j_call: TRBJ2-2
d_call: .
v_call: TRBV7-9
clone_size: few
cdr3_aa: CASSLGKRTGELFF
cdr3_nt: TGTGCCAGCAGCTTAGGGAAACGAACCGGGGAGCTGTTTTTT

j_call: TRBJ1-2
d_call: .
v_call: TRBV11-2
clone_size: few
cdr3_aa: CASSLVRGVNHGYTF
cdr3_nt: TGTGCCAGCAGCTTAGTGAGGGGGGTGAACCATGGCTACACCTTC

j_call: TRBJ2-1
d_call: .
v_call: TRBV24-1
clone_size: .
cdr3_aa: CATSDSPALIDEQFF
cdr3_nt: TGTGCCACCAGTGATTCTCCGGCGTTGATAGATGAGCAGTTCTTC

j_call: TRBJ2-7
d_call: .
v_call: TRBV7-8
clone_size: .
cdr3_aa: CASSLAAATGYEQYF
cdr3_nt: TGTGCCAGCAGCTTAGCGGCAGCCACTGGCTACGAGCAGTACTTC

j_call: TRBJ2-7
d_call: .
v_call: TRBV5-1
clone_size: many
cdr3_aa: CASSSSGPPGYEQYF
cdr3_nt: TGCGCCAGTTCTAGTTCCGGCCCCCCGGGGTACGAGCAGTACTTC

j_call: TRBJ2-1
d_call: .
v_call: TRBV4-1
clone_size: .
cdr3_aa: CASSRQYNEQFF
cdr3_nt: TGCGCCAGCAGCCGACAGTACAATGAGCAGTTCTTC

j_call: TRBJ2-5
d_call: TRBD2
v_call: TRBV29-1
clone_size: few
cdr3_aa: CSVEGGLAGVGEETQYF
cdr3_nt: TGCAGCGTTGAAGGGGGACTAGCGGGAGTAGGTGAAGAGACCCAGTACTTC

j_call: TRBJ2-6
d_call: TRBD2
v_call: TRBV28
clone_size: .
cdr3_aa: CASSRGAGANVLTF
cdr3_nt: TGTGCCAGCAGTCGGGGGGCTGGGGCCAACGTCCTGACTTTC

j_call: TRBJ1-5
d_call: TRBD1
v_call: TRBV29-1
clone_size: many
cdr3_aa: CSVADRGRDQPQHF
cdr3_nt: TGCAGCGTAGCAGACAGGGGTCGAGATCAGCCCCAGCATTTT

j_call: TRBJ1-2
d_call: .
v_call: TRBV9
clone_size: many
cdr3_aa: CASSGPQGRVGYTF
cdr3_nt: TGTGCCAGCAGCGGACCCCAGGGCCGGGTTGGCTACACCTTC